Sequencing of this T cell receptor (beta chain) was carried out in a study of regulatory T cells in long-lasting Graves disease. Turning to the study itself: Graves' patients diagnosed newly had used antithyroid drugs under 3 months.

Library construction for TCR beta used iRepertoire HTBI primers and Arm-PCR of CDR3 regions. TCRdb used MiXCR to reprocess the multiplex PCR reads, holding one entry per CDR3 protein. Seen here are some 500,000 distinct CDR3 sequences, roughly 14% observed once, and the top ten hold more than 8.5%. Specified time point: newly diagnosed GD, antithyroid drugs for less than 3 months. The TCR library used RNA extracted from PBMCs. This clonotype was seen ten or more times. Trimming removed 4 bases from V and 8 bases from J, with 12 bases in between. Per the germline V gene, CDR1 is SNHLY and CDR2 is FYNNEI. CDR3 length: 13 amino acids. The sample also formed part of further work on T cells in Graves' hyperthyroidism and ophthalmopathy. That study adds: Also found in blood were most expanded thyroid clonotypes above 0.001. The model made its ophthalmopathy prediction, and onset followed a median approximately 6 months later.

The specimen comprised peripheral blood mononuclear cells (PBMCs), sampled at new diagnosis, from a patient treated with antithyroid drugs. This chain connects TRBV2 to TRBJ2-1; the D gene is possibly TRBD2 (5 bases). This TCR came from a man aged 30 to 39 with Graves disease. The CDR3 is CASSVEDLDEQFF. The CDR3 DNA reads TGTGCCAGCAGTGTGGAGGACCTGGATGAGCAGTTCTTC.